This TCR beta chain was identified in a study of T-cell memory formation after mild COVID-19. Study overall: The study found TCR clusters largely donor specific. Study results and caveats: CD4+ contracting clones lay mainly in CM and EM, CD8+ ones in EMRA. There was a balanced CD4/CD8 profile in clones contracting day 15 to 85, and later expanders leaned CD4+.

This clonotype appeared a few times. Its antigen remains unidentified. TCRdb independently ran MiXCR on the 5' RACE reads; one entry per CDR3 protein. The top ten hold approximately 14% of the sample, which has some 130,000 distinct CDR3 sequences, 16% seen once. The sample taken for sequencing was PBMCs or a T cell subset sorted from them (not recorded which). The receptor was derived from an adult woman who had mild COVID-19 (a few samples of this study predate the infection). Cell type and time point are not known.

CDR3 sequence (DNA): TGTGCCAGCCGAAGACAGCCGGATTCACCCCTCCACTTT. It encodes CASRRQPDSPLHF. The gene calls are TRBV7-3 and TRBJ1-6, with D possibly matching TRBD1 (5 bases). V shed 8 bases and J shed 8 bases, with 13 bases lying between them. Per the germline V gene, CDR1 is SGHTA and CDR2 is FQGTGA. The CDR3 is made up of 13 amino acids.